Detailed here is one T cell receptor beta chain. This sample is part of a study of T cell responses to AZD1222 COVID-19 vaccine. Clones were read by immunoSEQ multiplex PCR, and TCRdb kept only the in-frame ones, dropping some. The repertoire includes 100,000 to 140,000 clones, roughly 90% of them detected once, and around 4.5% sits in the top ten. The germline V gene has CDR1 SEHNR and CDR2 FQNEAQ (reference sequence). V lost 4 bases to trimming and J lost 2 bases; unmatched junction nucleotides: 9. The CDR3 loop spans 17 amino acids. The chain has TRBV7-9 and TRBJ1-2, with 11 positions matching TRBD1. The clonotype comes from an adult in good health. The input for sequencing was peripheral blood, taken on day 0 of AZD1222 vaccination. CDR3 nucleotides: TGTGCCAGCAGCTCCGGACAGGGGGCAGAGGGCAACTATGGCTACACCTTC. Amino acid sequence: CASSSGQGAEGNYGYTF.